This T cell receptor (beta chain) came from a study of CXCR3-negative and CXCR3-positive naive CD8 T cells. This CDR3 region has 14 residues. The germline V gene encodes CDR1 SGHTA and CDR2 FQGNSA. UMI-labeled 5' RACE TRB cDNA libraries were prepared from the cells. Using the 5' RACE reads, TCRdb records one entry per CDR3 protein without DNA. The listing records around 45,000 distinct CDR3 sequences. This sequence was found in a human donor in good health. Some clones in this sample may be carry-over from other donors' samples. Material for sequencing was naive CXCR3- CD8+ T cells from blood. Subset defined: CD45RO-CCR7+CD27+CD95- naive CD8+ T cells lacking CXCR3 (TNR3-). The V gene is TRBV7-2, the J gene TRBJ1-5. CDR3 in amino acids: CASSLAHHDQPQHF.